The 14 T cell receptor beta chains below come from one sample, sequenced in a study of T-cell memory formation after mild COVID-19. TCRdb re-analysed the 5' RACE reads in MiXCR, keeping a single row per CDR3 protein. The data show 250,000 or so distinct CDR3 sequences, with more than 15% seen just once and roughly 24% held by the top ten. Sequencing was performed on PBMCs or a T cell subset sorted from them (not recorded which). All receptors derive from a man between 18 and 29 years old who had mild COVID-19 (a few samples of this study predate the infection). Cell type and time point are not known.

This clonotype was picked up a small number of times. CDR3 coding DNA: TGTGCCAGCACTTCGAGGGAGAGTCAAGAGACCCAGTACTTC. This sequence encodes CASTSRESQETQYF. The gene calls are TRBV2 and TRBJ2-5, with D possibly matching TRBD2 (5 bases). CDR1 SNHLY and CDR2 FYNNEI come from the germline V gene. V was trimmed by 7 bases and J by 2 bases, leaving 14 bases between them. The CDR3 spans 14 residues.

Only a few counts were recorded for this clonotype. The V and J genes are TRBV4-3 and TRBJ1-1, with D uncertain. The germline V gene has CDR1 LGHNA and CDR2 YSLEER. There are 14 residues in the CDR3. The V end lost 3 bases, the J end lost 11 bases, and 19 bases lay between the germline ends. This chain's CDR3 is CASSQSPGKDAAFF. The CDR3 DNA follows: TGCGCCAGCAGCCAGTCTCCGGGGAAGGACGCGGCTTTCTTT.

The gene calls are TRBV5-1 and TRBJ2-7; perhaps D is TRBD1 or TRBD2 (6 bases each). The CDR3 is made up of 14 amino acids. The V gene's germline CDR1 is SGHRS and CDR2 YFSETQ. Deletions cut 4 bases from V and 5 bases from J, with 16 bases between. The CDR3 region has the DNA TGCGCCAGCAGCCCCGGAGGGGGTGGCCACGAGCAGTACGTC. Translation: CASSPGGGGHEQYV.

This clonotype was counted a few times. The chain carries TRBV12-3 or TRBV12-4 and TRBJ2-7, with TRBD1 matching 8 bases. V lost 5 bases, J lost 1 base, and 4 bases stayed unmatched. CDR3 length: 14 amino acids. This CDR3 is CASSPGGVSYEQYF. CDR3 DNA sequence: TGTGCCAGCAGTCCAGGGGGCGTTTCCTACGAGCAGTACTTC.

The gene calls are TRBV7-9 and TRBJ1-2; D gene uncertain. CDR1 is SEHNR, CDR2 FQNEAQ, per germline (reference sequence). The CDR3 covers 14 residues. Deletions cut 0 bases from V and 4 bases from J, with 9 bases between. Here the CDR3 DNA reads TGTGCCAGCAGCTTAGCAGGGCGGTTCTATGGCTACACCTTC. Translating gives CASSLAGRFYGYTF.

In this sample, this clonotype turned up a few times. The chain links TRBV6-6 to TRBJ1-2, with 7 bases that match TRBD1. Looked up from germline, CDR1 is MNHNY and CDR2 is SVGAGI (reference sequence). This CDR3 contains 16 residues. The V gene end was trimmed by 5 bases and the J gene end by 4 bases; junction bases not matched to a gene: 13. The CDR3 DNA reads TGTGCCAGCAGTCGACTCGACAGGGCCCTTCGCTATGGCTACACCTTC. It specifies CASSRLDRALRYGYTF.

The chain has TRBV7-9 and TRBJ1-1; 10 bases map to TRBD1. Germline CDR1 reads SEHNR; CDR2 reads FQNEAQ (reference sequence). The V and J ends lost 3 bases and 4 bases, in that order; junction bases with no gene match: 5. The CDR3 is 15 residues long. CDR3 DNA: TGTGCCAGCAGCTTTGGACAGGGGGGAGGCACTGAAGCTTTCTTT. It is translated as CASSFGQGGGTEAFF.

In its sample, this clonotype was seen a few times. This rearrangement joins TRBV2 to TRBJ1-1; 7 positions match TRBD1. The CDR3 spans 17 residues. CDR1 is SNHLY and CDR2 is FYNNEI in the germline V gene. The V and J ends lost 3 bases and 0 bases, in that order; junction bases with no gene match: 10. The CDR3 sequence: CASSDYGTAILNTEAFF. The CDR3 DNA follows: TGTGCCAGCAGTGACTACGGGACAGCTATCTTGAACACTGAAGCTTTCTTT. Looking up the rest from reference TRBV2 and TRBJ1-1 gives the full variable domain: EPEVTQTPSHQVTQMGQEVILRCVPISNHLYFYWYRQILGQKVEFLVSFYNNEISEKSEIFDDQFSVERPDGSNFTLKIRSTKLEDSAMYFCASSDYGTAILNTEAFFGQGTRLTVV.

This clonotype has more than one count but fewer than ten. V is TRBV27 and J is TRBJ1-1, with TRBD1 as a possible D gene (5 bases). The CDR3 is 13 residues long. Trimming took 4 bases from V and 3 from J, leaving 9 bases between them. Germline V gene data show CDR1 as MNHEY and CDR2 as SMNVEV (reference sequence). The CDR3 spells CASSSEGDTEAFF. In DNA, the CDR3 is TGTGCCAGCAGTTCCGAAGGGGACACTGAAGCTTTCTTT.

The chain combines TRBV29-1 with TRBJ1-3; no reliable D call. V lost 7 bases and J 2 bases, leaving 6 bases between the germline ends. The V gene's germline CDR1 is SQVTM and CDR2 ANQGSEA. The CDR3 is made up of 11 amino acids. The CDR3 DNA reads TGCAGCGCCAGGACTGGAAACACCATATATTTT. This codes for CSARTGNTIYF.

DNA of the CDR3: TGTGCCAGCACCACCGGATACCAGAACACCGGGGAGCTGTTTTTT. Its translation is CASTTGYQNTGELFF. The V gene is TRBV9, the J gene TRBJ2-2; no definite D call. The V gene lost 6 bases and the J gene lost 1 base, with 13 bases spanning the gap. Per the germline V gene, CDR1 is SGDLS and CDR2 is YYNGEE. The CDR3 extends over 15 amino acids.

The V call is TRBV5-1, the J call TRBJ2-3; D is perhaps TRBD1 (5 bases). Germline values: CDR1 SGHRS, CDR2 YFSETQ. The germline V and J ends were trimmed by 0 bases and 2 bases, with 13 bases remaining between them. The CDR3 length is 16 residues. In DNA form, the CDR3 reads TGCGCCAGCAGCTTGGGGGTACAGGTACCCACAGATACGCAGTATTTT. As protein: CASSLGVQVPTDTQYF.

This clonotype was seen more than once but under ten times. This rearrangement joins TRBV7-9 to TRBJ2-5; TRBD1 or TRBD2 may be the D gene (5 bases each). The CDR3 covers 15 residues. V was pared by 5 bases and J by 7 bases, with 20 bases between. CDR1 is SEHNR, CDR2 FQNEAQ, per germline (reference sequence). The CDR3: CASSPGNTGTGTQYF. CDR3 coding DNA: TGTGCCAGCAGCCCCGGAAACACCGGGACCGGGACCCAGTACTTC.

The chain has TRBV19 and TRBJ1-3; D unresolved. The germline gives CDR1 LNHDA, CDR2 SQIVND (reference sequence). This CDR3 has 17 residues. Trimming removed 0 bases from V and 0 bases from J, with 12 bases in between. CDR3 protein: CASSIDGQAGSGNTIYF. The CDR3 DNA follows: TGTGCCAGTAGTATAGATGGCCAGGCCGGCTCTGGAAACACCATATATTTT.